The T cell receptor beta chain described here comes from a study of cytomegalovirus exposure and HLA in healthy donors. Germline CDR1 reads GTSNPN; CDR2 reads SVGIG (reference sequence). The V segment lost 2 bases and the J segment 10 bases; nucleotides outside the gene matches: 7. The CDR3 consists of 15 residues. Primers: 60 Vbeta forward and 13 Jbeta reverse. This table comes from immunoSEQ multiplex PCR, and its TCRdb copy is limited to in-frame clones, with some not included. The table lists 120,000 or so clones, around three quarters of them singletons, with roughly 5% in the top ten. Sequencing input: PBMCs. The chain has TRBV30 and TRBJ2-1, with 14 nucleotides matching TRBD2. This clonotype was obtained from a middle-aged man in good health and CMV-seropositive. The CDR3 is CAWSKKGLAGVEQFF. CDR3 coding DNA: TGTGCCTGGAGTAAAAAGGGACTAGCGGGAGTCGAGCAGTTCTTC.